This T cell receptor (beta chain) appears in the sequencing data of a study of early stage breast cancer tumors. In germline, CDR1 is MNHEY, CDR2 SMNVEV (reference sequence). V trimming: 3 bases; J trimming: 6 bases; junction bases outside the gene matches: 9. The CDR3 loop spans 15 amino acids. The method was immunoSEQ multiplex PCR; TCRdb's version includes in-frame clones alone and lacks a portion of them. The repertoire has approximately 33,000 clones, more than 65% of them found once; the top ten carry 4.7%. The V call is TRBV27, the J call TRBJ2-3, with 7 nucleotides matching TRBD2. The material sequenced was blood. The source of this sequence is a person in their 40s with breast cancer. CDR3 nucleotides: TGTGCCAGCAGTTTTGCTAGCGGTCCGGTGGATACGCAGTATTTT. Residues: CASSFASGPVDTQYF.